A single T cell receptor (beta chain) is shown here with its context. What it binds is unknown. This record comes from a study of long-term antiretroviral therapy in people with HIV. Study-wide findings and caveats: Once patients were on ART, diversity went higher but still fell short of transplant donor controls. From about 2003 to 2018, blood was obtained, possibly while participants received older ART regimens. HIV repertoires showed narrower CDR3 length ranges than controls.

A v3.0 immunoSEQ assay was performed at survey level. Libraries were prepared by immunoSEQ multiplex PCR; TCRdb keeps only in-frame clonotypes and omits some of them. The sample holds 25,000 to 30,000 clones; about 83% are singletons and the top ten take less than 7%. No donor had fewer than one pre-ART PBMC sample or fewer than two post-ART PBMC samples. The CDR3 covers 12 residues. Germline-derived CDR1 and CDR2 are SGHTA and FQGTGA. The germline V and J ends were trimmed by 0 bases and 4 bases, with 4 bases remaining between them. This rearrangement joins TRBV7-3 to TRBJ2-7; D gene unclear. The source is a man aged 18 to 35 with HIV. The specimen comprised unsorted PBMCs, sampled 0.4 years after starting antiretroviral therapy. This CDR3 is CASSLTTYEQYF. For the CDR3, the DNA is TGTGCCAGCAGCTTAACGACGTACGAGCAGTACTTC.